The T cell receptor (beta chain) under discussion was sequenced for a study of blood T cell repertoires in COVID-19. On the study more broadly: Acute and convalescent COVID-19 samples came from the United States, Italy and Spain. Sample material is recorded as cDNA or gDNA derived from T cells, B-cell-depleted T cells, or PBMCs.

Original handling: How many nucleated cells were present was estimated from reference gene primer amplification. Clones were sequenced by immunoSEQ multiplex PCR, and TCRdb holds only the in-frame ones, with some missing. The V and J calls and clone size are taken from that table; D and trimming were inferred from the DNA. The data contain 200,000 to 300,000 clones, 80% to 90% of them singletons. This CDR3 contains 16 residues. V lost 0 bases and J lost 4; bases outside the gene matches: 6. CDR1 and CDR2 from the germline V gene are WNHNN and SYGVQD (reference sequence). The sample taken for sequencing was peripheral blood. The sequence was collected from a man aged 40-49 years who had recovered from COVID-19. The chain employs TRBV10-1 and TRBJ2-3; TRBD1 agrees at 8 bases. The CDR3 DNA reads as TGCGCCAGCAGTGAGTCAAGGCAGGGGGCCGCAGATACGCAGTATTTT. Translation gives CASSESRQGAADTQYF.